This T cell receptor beta chain was recorded in a study of T-cell memory formation after mild COVID-19. Regarding the study as a whole: The CD4+ clones that contracted clustered mainly within CM and EM, and the CD8+ clones concentrated in EMRA. Balance between CD4 and CD8 was seen in clones contracting day 15 to 85, and a CD4+ lean was seen in later expanders.

V lost 7 bases to trimming and J lost 6 bases, with 10 bases between them. Germline V gene data show CDR1 as DFQATT and CDR2 as SNEGSKA (reference sequence). This CDR3 region has 11 residues. As for this clonotype: The target antigen is unknown.

Sample barcodes and UMIs were carried by the TCR alpha and TCR beta cDNA libraries that 5'RACE generated with constant-segment primers. In TCRdb, the 5' RACE reads were re-called with MiXCR into one record per CDR3 protein. The sample includes fewer than 250,000 distinct CDR3 sequences, about 11% seen only once; the top ten take 2.5% to 3.5%. The genes are TRBV20-1 and TRBJ2-1; the D gene is possibly TRBD1 (5 bases). The origin of this receptor is a man between 18 and 35 years old who had mild COVID-19 (a few samples of this study predate the infection). Cell type and time point are not known. Sequencing used PBMCs or a T cell subset sorted from them (not recorded which). CDR3 DNA sequence: TGCAGTGAAGGGGCTGGCAATGAGCAGTTCTTC. This encodes CSEGAGNEQFF.